The 18 T cell receptor beta chains presented below share a single source sample, sequenced in a study of cytomegalovirus exposure and HLA in healthy donors. 13 Jbeta primers and 60 Vbeta primers were used for the PCR. Method: immunoSEQ multiplex PCR; TCRdb's copy keeps in-frame clones and lacks some. The profile shows about 160,000 clones, more than 80% of them singletons. The sequenced material came from PBMCs. These receptors originate from a young woman in good health and CMV-seronegative.

The gene calls are TRBV9 and TRBJ2-4; 9 nucleotides align to TRBD1. Trimming cost V 0 bases and J 7 bases; bases outside gene matches: 2. CDR1 is SGDLS, CDR2 YYNGEE, per germline. The length of the CDR3 is 14 residues. This chain's CDR3 is CASSVGQGGNIQYF. Here the CDR3 DNA reads TGTGCCAGCAGCGTAGGACAGGGGGGGAACATTCAGTACTTC.

The chain joins TRBV6-5 to TRBJ2-2; tentative D call: TRBD2 (6 bases). The CDR3 runs 14 residues. Germline V gene data show CDR1 as MNHEY and CDR2 as SVGAGI. The V and J ends lost 0 bases and 6 bases respectively, with 8 bases between them. The CDR3 reads CASSYSGSPGELFF. The CDR3 DNA is TGTGCCAGCAGTTACTCCGGGAGTCCCGGGGAGCTGTTTTTT.

This chain joins TRBV5-8 and TRBJ2-1; no firm D call. The CDR3 runs to 12 residues. The V gene's germline CDR1 is SGHTS and CDR2 YDEGEE. The V gene lost 0 bases and the J gene lost 6 bases, with 4 bases spanning the gap. CDR3 sequence (DNA): TGTGCCAGCAGCTTGGTCAGCAATGAGCAGTTCTTC. This translates into CASSLVSNEQFF.

This chain joins TRBV18 and TRBJ2-3, with unresolved D. The germline V and J ends were trimmed by 3 bases and 4 bases, with 11 bases remaining between them. This CDR3 region has 14 residues. Germline V gives CDR1 KGHSH, CDR2 LQKENI. This chain's CDR3 is CASSPETGADTQYF. CDR3 DNA sequence: TGTGCCAGCTCACCGGAGACCGGCGCAGATACGCAGTATTTT.

This sequence joins TRBV18 and TRBJ1-5; D is undetermined. CDR3 length: 12 amino acids. Trimming removed 5 bases from V and 7 bases from J, with 9 bases in between. Germline V gene sequence: CDR1 KGHSH, CDR2 LQKENI. The CDR3 here is CASSTAQQPQHF. Written as DNA, the CDR3 is TGTGCCAGCTCAACAGCCCAGCAGCCCCAGCATTTT.

The rearrangement links TRBV5-1 to TRBJ2-3; 10 bases align to TRBD2. J was trimmed by 5 bases and V by 3 bases; bases with no gene match: 6. This CDR3 is built from 15 residues. From germline, CDR1 is SGHRS and CDR2 YFSETQ. The CDR3 bases are TGCGCCAGCAGCTCGGGACTAGCGCCGGGAGATACGCAGTATTTT. This gives the protein CASSSGLAPGDTQYF.

The V call is TRBV9, the J call TRBJ2-4, with D possibly being TRBD2 (6 bases). This CDR3 contains 15 residues. Trimming shortened V by 0 bases and J by 1 base, and 8 bases separated the two germline ends. Germline lookup yields CDR1 SGDLS and CDR2 YYNGEE. CDR3 sequence: CASSVGRGAKNIQYF. Written as DNA, the CDR3 is TGTGCCAGCAGCGTAGGCCGGGGGGCCAAAAACATTCAGTACTTC.

The V and J genes are TRBV7-8 and TRBJ2-7; 10 bases match TRBD2. Losses at the gene ends were 5 bases for V and 2 bases for J; bases not matched to a gene: 6. CDR3 length: 15 amino acids. Germline loops: CDR1 SGHVS, CDR2 FQNEAQ. The CDR3 sequence: CASSKRGGLAYEQYF. Written as DNA, the CDR3 is TGTGCCAGCAGCAAGCGGGGGGGCCTTGCCTACGAGCAGTACTTC.

V is TRBV7-8 and J is TRBJ2-2; D may be TRBD1 (6 bases). Germline-derived CDR1 and CDR2 are SGHVS and FQNEAQ. The CDR3 consists of 15 residues. Trimming shortened V by 4 bases and J by 3 bases, and 12 bases separated the two germline ends. DNA for the CDR3: TGTGCCAGCAGCTCCACAGGGCTCGACACCGGGGAGCTGTTTTTT. Its protein product is CASSSTGLDTGELFF.

This chain uses TRBV18 with TRBJ2-7; D is undetermined. Trimming removed 2 bases from V and 0 bases from J, with 8 bases in between. This CDR3 spans 14 amino acids. Germline V gives CDR1 KGHSH, CDR2 LQKENI. The DNA for the CDR3 is TGTGCCAGCTCACCAAGCCTGAGCTCCTACGAGCAGTACTTC. Its translation is CASSPSLSSYEQYF.

The genes are TRBV6-5 and TRBJ2-1; possibly TRBD1 for D (6 bases). The length of the CDR3 is 16 residues. The V gene's germline CDR1 is MNHEY and CDR2 SVGAGI. Trimming cost V 2 bases and J 1 base, with 12 bases left between them. Here the CDR3 DNA reads TGTGCCAGCAGTTACGGGGCAGGGGAGTCCTACAATGAGCAGTTCTTC. Residues: CASSYGAGESYNEQFF.

This clone was observed once. This sequence joins TRBV14 and TRBJ1-4, with TRBD1 as a possible D gene (5 bases). Germline values: CDR1 SGHDN, CDR2 FVKESK. The V gene lost 2 bases and the J gene lost 5 bases, with 15 bases spanning the gap. CDR3 length: 16 amino acids. The CDR3 nucleotides are TGTGCCAGCAGCCAATCTGCAGGGCTATTGAATGAAAAACTGTTTTTT. Translating gives CASSQSAGLLNEKLFF.

V usage is TRBV10-1 and J usage is TRBJ2-3; D unresolved. CDR3 size: 15 residues. Germline CDR1 is WNHNN and CDR2 is SYGVQD (reference sequence). V gave up 0 bases and J gave up 4 bases, with 11 bases separating them. The CDR3 here is CASSESGFQADTQYF. CDR3 bases: TGCGCCAGCAGTGAGTCTGGGTTTCAGGCAGATACGCAGTATTTT.

This CDR3 is CASSGGTARGYTF. DNA for the CDR3: TGTGCCAGCAGCGGAGGGACGGCGCGGGGCTACACCTTC. The genes are TRBV5-4 and TRBJ1-2, with D tentatively TRBD1 (5 bases). This CDR3 spans 13 amino acids. V gave up 4 bases and J gave up 8 bases, with 15 bases separating them. Germline V CDR1 and CDR2: SGHNT, YYREEE (reference sequence).

The chain recombines TRBV13 with TRBJ2-3, with D unresolved. The CDR3 covers 13 residues. Trimming left V 2 bases short and J 8 bases short, with 11 bases between. CDR1 is PRHDT and CDR2 is FYEKMQ in the germline V gene (reference sequence). The CDR3 protein is CASSLSQTGTQYF. CDR3 bases: TGTGCCAGCAGCTTAAGTCAAACCGGTACGCAGTATTTT. Full variable domain (missing parts from reference TRBV13 and TRBJ2-3): AAGVIQSPRHLIKEKRETATLKCYPIPRHDTVYWYQQGPGQDPQFLISFYEKMQSDKGSIPDRFSAQQFSDYHSELNMSSLELGDSALYFCASSLSQTGTQYFGPGTRLTVL.

The chain has TRBV9 and TRBJ1-1; D uncertain. The CDR3 consists of 13 residues. Germline V lookup: CDR1 SGDLS, CDR2 YYNGEE. V dropped 0 bases and J dropped 4 bases, with 7 bases sitting between them. Here the CDR3 reads CASSVAWATEAFF. CDR3 nucleotides: TGTGCCAGCAGCGTAGCCTGGGCCACTGAAGCTTTCTTT. The variable domain in full, completed from reference TRBV9 and TRBJ1-1, reads DSGVTQTPKHLITATGQRVTLRCSPRSGDLSVYWYQQSLDQGLQFLIQYYNGEERAKGNILERFSAQQFPDLHSELNLSSLELGDSALYFCASSVAWATEAFFGQGTRLTVV.

The chain employs TRBV7-9 and TRBJ1-4; D gene uncertain. Germline CDR1 is SEHNR and CDR2 is FQNEAQ (reference sequence). Trimming took 5 bases from V and 8 from J, leaving 12 bases between them. The CDR3 is 13 residues long. The DNA of the CDR3 is TGTGCCAGCAGCCATATTCGGGAGGAAAAACTGTTTTTT. This gives the protein CASSHIREEKLFF. Complete variable domain (other parts from reference TRBV7-9 and TRBJ1-4): DTGVSQNPRHKITKRGQNVTFRCDPISEHNRLYWYRQTLGQGPEFLTYFQNEAQLEKSRLLSDRFSAERPKGSFSTLEIQRTEQGDSAMYLCASSHIREEKLFFGSGTQLSVL.

The chain recombines TRBV6-1 with TRBJ2-7; TRBD2 might be the D (6 bases). Germline CDR1 reads MNHNS; CDR2 reads SASEGT. The CDR3 sequence is 17 residues long. V lost 4 bases and J 6 bases, leaving 25 bases between the germline ends. The CDR3 nucleotides are TGTGCCAGCAGTGGTGGGGGGTCTAGCGCCTATCCTACCGAGCAGTACTTC. Protein: CASSGGGSSAYPTEQYF.